This entry lists 20 T cell receptor beta chains sequenced from one sample in a study of Ad26.COV2.S vaccination and SARS-CoV-2 variants. Sequenced by immunoSEQ multiplex PCR; TCRdb stores in-frame clones only, minus some. The sample has roughly 500,000 clones, about 88% seen once; the top ten hold 2% to 3%. As for treatment: some 20 received Ad26.COV2.S at low or high dose, single or two shots; a few received placebo; per-sample allocation not given. Sampling was performed 63 days after the first vaccine or placebo injection. This material consisted of peripheral blood, taken in a trial of Ad26.COV2.S vaccine versus placebo. Receptor source: a person between 18 and 65 years old who received the Ad26.COV2.S COVID-19 vaccine or a placebo.

Only a few counts were recorded for this clone. This rearrangement joins TRBV6-5 to TRBJ1-2; 7 bases map to TRBD1. Trimming at V came to 5 bases and at J to 7 bases, leaving 7 bases not matched to a gene. Germline V CDR1 and CDR2: MNHEY, SVGAGI. The CDR3 covers 13 residues. As DNA, the CDR3 is TGTGCCAGCAGTCCCAGGACAGGCCGTGGCTACACCTTC. Translated: CASSPRTGRGYTF.

The V call is TRBV7-2, the J call TRBJ2-4, with TRBD1 matching over 7 bases. This CDR3 comprises 18 residues. The V segment lost 4 bases and the J segment 0 bases; nucleotides outside the gene matches: 12. Looked up from germline, CDR1 is SGHTA and CDR2 is FQGNSA. The CDR3 coding sequence is TGTGCCAGCAGCTCTCGGGACAGACTCTTACTAGCCAAAAACATTCAGTACTTC. Translation gives CASSSRDRLLLAKNIQYF.

This chain connects TRBV7-6 to TRBJ1-5; 10 bases match TRBD1. The germline gives CDR1 SGHVS, CDR2 FNYEAQ. V shed 0 bases, J shed 5 bases, and the junction held 1 base outside the gene matches. This CDR3 region has 15 residues. CDR3 bases: TGTGCCAGCAGCTTAGCCGGGACAGGGGATCAGCCCCAGCATTTT. It translates to CASSLAGTGDQPQHF.

The CDR3 is CASSQGVLGRRFYEQYF. Written as DNA, the CDR3 is TGTGCCAGCAGTCAGGGGGTCCTCGGCCGGAGATTCTACGAGCAGTACTTC. The chain has TRBV11-2 and TRBJ2-7, with 7 bases that match TRBD1. Germline CDR1 is SGHAT and CDR2 is FQNNGV. V dropped 6 bases and J dropped 3; count of bases not matched to a gene: 17. The CDR3 is 17 amino acids.

This clone was detected once. The chain couples TRBV5-4 to TRBJ2-3; D remains ambiguous. Trimming cost V 0 bases and J 1 base, with 12 bases left between them. The CDR3 is 16 residues long. CDR1 and CDR2 from the germline V gene are SGHNT and YYREEE (reference sequence). CDR3 residues: CASSLATLAGTDTQYF. CDR3 bases: TGTGCCAGCAGCTTGGCCACGTTAGCTGGCACAGATACGCAGTATTTT. Drawing the rest from reference TRBV5-4 and TRBJ2-3, the complete variable domain is ETGVTQSPTHLIKTRGQQVTLRCSSQSGHNTVSWYQQALGQGPQFIFQYYREEENGRGNFPPRFSGLQFPNYSSELNVNALELDDSALYLCASSLATLAGTDTQYFGPGTRLTVL.

V is TRBV18 and J is TRBJ1-4; D is unresolved. Per the germline V gene, CDR1 is KGHSH and CDR2 is LQKENI. The length of the CDR3 is 16 residues. V lost 2 bases and J lost 0, with 10 bases in between. CDR3 amino acids: CASSPMGGATNEKLFF. The CDR3 DNA sequence: TGTGCCAGCTCACCAATGGGCGGGGCAACTAATGAAAAACTGTTTTTT.

The genes are TRBV6-1 and TRBJ2-2; TRBD2 aligns across 11 bases. The CDR3 has 15 amino acids. Germline-derived CDR1 and CDR2 are MNHNS and SASEGT. Losses at the gene ends were 5 bases for V and 5 bases for J; bases not matched to a gene: 4. As DNA, the CDR3 is TGTGCCAGCAGTAACCTAGCGGGGGGAACCGGGGAGCTGTTTTTT. Translated: CASSNLAGGTGELFF.

On this clone: One end of the junction does not line up with germline, which may come from a read error. The rearrangement uses TRBV29-1 and TRBJ1-1, with a weak D call TRBD1 (5 bases). Germline loops: CDR1 SQVTM, CDR2 ANQGSEA. The CDR3 has 9 residues. The DNA of the CDR3 is TGCAGCGTTGAAGGGGGCCCGCCCTTT. This gives the protein CSVEGGPPF.

The chain carries TRBV7-9 and TRBJ2-1; TRBD2 matches at 9 bases. This CDR3 comprises 16 residues. CDR1 and CDR2 from the germline V gene are SEHNR and FQNEAQ (reference sequence). V dropped 5 bases and J dropped 3; count of bases not matched to a gene: 8. The CDR3 region is CASSRWLAGNYNEQFF. The CDR3 DNA follows: TGTGCCAGCAGCCGATGGCTAGCGGGGAACTACAATGAGCAGTTCTTC.

The CDR3 spells CATSDLGGTKEGAADTQYF. CDR3 coding DNA: TGTGCCACCAGTGATTTGGGGGGGACTAAAGAAGGGGCCGCAGATACGCAGTATTTT. The gene calls are TRBV24-1 and TRBJ2-3, with 7 positions matching TRBD2. Per the germline V gene, CDR1 is KGHDR and CDR2 is SFDVKD. The CDR3 is made up of 19 amino acids. Trimming cost V 0 bases and J 4 bases; bases outside gene matches: 15.

The V and J genes are TRBV2 and TRBJ2-1, with D tentatively TRBD1 or TRBD2 (5 bases each). Germline CDR1 and CDR2: SNHLY and FYNNEI. Trimming pared 3 bases from V and 11 bases from J, leaving 14 bases between. This CDR3 has 13 residues. CDR3 DNA: TGTGCCAGCAGTGATGGTTGGGGGAGACAGCAGTTCTTC. It codes for CASSDGWGRQQFF.

This clone was seen a handful of times. DNA of the CDR3: TGTGCCAGCAGCTCAAAGGGCCCACCCGGTCGACCGGGGACCCAGTACTTC. Encoded protein: CASSSKGPPGRPGTQYF. The genes are TRBV7-3 and TRBJ2-5, with D uncertain. V was trimmed by 4 bases and J by 7 bases, leaving 25 bases between them. This CDR3 has 17 residues. The germline gives CDR1 SGHTA, CDR2 FQGTGA. Full variable domain (remainder filled in from reference TRBV7-3 and TRBJ2-5): GAGVSQTPSNKVTEKGKYVELRCDPISGHTALYWYRQSLGQGPEFLIYFQGTGAADDSGLPNDRFFAVRPEGSVSTLKIQRTERGDSAVYLCASSSKGPPGRPGTQYFGPGTRLLVL.

V is TRBV7-3 and J is TRBJ2-1; 9 bases match TRBD1. Trimming cost V 2 bases and J 7 bases; bases outside gene matches: 3. Germline V gene data show CDR1 as SGHTA and CDR2 as FQGTGA. This CDR3 comprises 14 residues. The CDR3 loop is CASSLDRGNNEQFF. The CDR3 nucleotides are TGTGCCAGCAGCTTAGACAGGGGGAATAATGAGCAGTTCTTC.

This chain joins TRBV20-1 and TRBJ1-5; TRBD1 is a possible D gene (5 bases). There are 12 residues in the CDR3. V lost 3 bases and J 13 bases, leaving 16 bases between the germline ends. Germline CDR1 reads DFQATT; CDR2 reads SNEGSKA (reference sequence). The CDR3 loop reads CSASELPGTQHF. DNA of the CDR3: TGCAGTGCTAGTGAACTCCCCGGGACTCAGCATTTT.

The V and J genes are TRBV4-2 and TRBJ2-1, with 9 bases that match TRBD1. Germline V gene data show CDR1 as LGHNA and CDR2 as YNFKEQ. Trimming cost V 4 bases and J 6 bases; bases outside gene matches: 7. This CDR3 spans 15 amino acids. The DNA for the CDR3 is TGTGCCAGCAGCCCCCGGGACAGGGCCGGCAATGAGCAGTTCTTC. Translated: CASSPRDRAGNEQFF.

The chain carries TRBV5-1 and TRBJ2-1; tentative D call: TRBD2 (5 bases). The germline gives CDR1 SGHRS, CDR2 YFSETQ. Trimming cost V 5 bases and J 0 bases, with 21 bases left between them. The CDR3 sequence is 18 residues long. This CDR3 is CASSRGITGYSSYNEQFF. CDR3 nucleotides: TGCGCCAGCAGTCGGGGAATAACCGGTTATAGCTCCTACAATGAGCAGTTCTTC.

This clone was detected only once. This sequence joins TRBV27 and TRBJ1-1; 9 bases agree with TRBD1. J was trimmed by 8 bases and V by 6 bases; bases with no gene match: 7. Germline CDR1 MNHEY, CDR2 SMNVEV (reference sequence). This CDR3 region has 13 residues. CDR3 DNA sequence: TGTGCCAGCAGGACCGGGACAGGGACCGAAGCTTTCTTT. Translating gives CASRTGTGTEAFF.

A few counts support this clone. The chain uses TRBV3-1 (or the pseudogene TRBV3-2) and TRBJ1-1, with D possibly being TRBD1 (5 bases). The ends were cut back, 4 bases at V and 1 base at J, with 7 bases in the middle. The length of the CDR3 is 13 residues. Germline values: CDR1 LGHDT, CDR2 YNNKEL (reference sequence). CDR3 nucleotides: TGTGCCAGCAGCCGCGGACAGAACACTGAAGCTTTCTTT. This translates into CASSRGQNTEAFF.

The chain employs TRBV24-1 and TRBJ1-1; D gene uncertain. The CDR3 length is 13 residues. Trimming shortened V by 6 bases and J by 6 bases, and 13 bases separated the two germline ends. CDR1 and CDR2 (germline): KGHDR, SFDVKD. The CDR3 reads CATSSSLVAEAFF. The CDR3, as DNA: TGTGCCACCAGTTCAAGCTTGGTAGCTGAAGCTTTCTTT.

V gene TRBV2 combines with J gene TRBJ1-2; maybe TRBD1 (6 bases). This CDR3 spans 15 amino acids. The germline gives CDR1 SNHLY, CDR2 FYNNEI. V was clipped by 0 bases and J by 4 bases, with 12 bases between them. The CDR3 sequence: CASSEAGAVRYGYTF. CDR3 nucleotide sequence: TGTGCCAGCAGTGAAGCGGGGGCAGTTCGCTATGGCTACACCTTC.